This T cell receptor (beta chain) emerged from a study of blood T cell repertoires in COVID-19. About the study: PBMCs, B-cell-depleted T cells, or T cells were the source of the cDNA or gDNA that made up the material.

Patients at the Seattle site were enrolled during active infection and followed longitudinally. Per the authors' pipeline: Reference gene primer amplification yielded estimated nucleated cell counts. Some clones are missing from TCRdb's copy, which holds only in-frame ones; the method was immunoSEQ multiplex PCR. That table is the source of V, J and clone size, and D and trimming were worked out from the DNA. This sample has a few hundred thousand clones, with approximately 85% found just once. The sequencing input was peripheral blood. This TCR was sampled from a human donor with COVID-19, enrolled during active disease. The donor label of this sample is uncertain.

The CDR3 nucleotides are TGTGCCAGCAGTCTAGGCTATAGCACAGATACGCAGTATTTT. This translates into CASSLGYSTDTQYF. The chain has TRBV28 and TRBJ2-3, with D unresolved. The CDR3 runs to 14 residues. Trimming removed 5 bases at V and 0 bases at J, with 9 bases between. Germline lookup yields CDR1 MDHEN and CDR2 SYDVKM.